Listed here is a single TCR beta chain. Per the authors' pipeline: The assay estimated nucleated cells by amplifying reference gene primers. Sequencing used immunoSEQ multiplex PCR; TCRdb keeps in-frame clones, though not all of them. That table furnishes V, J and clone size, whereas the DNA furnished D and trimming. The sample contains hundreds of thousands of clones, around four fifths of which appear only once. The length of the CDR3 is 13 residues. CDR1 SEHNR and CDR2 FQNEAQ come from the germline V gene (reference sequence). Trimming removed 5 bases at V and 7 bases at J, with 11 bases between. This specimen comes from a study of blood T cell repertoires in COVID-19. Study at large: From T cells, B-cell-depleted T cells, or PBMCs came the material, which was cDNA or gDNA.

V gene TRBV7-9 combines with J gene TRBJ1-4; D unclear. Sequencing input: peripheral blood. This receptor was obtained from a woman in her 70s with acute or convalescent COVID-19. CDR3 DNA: TGTGCCAGCAGCGCTTTTGGGCCTGAAAAACTGTTTTTT. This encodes CASSAFGPEKLFF.